These 10 T cell receptor beta chains were all obtained from the same sample, sequenced in a study of metastatic and nonmetastatic thyroid tumors (dated by TCRdb to the early 2020s). Before undergoing thyroid surgery, none of the patients had been given any kind of treatment. Libraries were prepared through PCR. This sample was sequenced with an Illumina HiSeq 4000. The public reads were quality trimmed at Q25 with fastp and then assembled into clones with MiXCR by TCRdb, keeping productive beta chains. The sample has 15,000 to 20,000 clones on record, about 26% of them singletons. Together, the top ten hold about 20% of the sample. The source material was tumor tissue. These receptors originate from a female donor with papillary thyroid cancer or a benign thyroid nodule (not recorded which). Some clones in this sample may be carry-over from other donors' samples.

Judged by abundance, this clone is medium-sized. The chain is built from TRBV28 and TRBJ1-5, with 7 bases aligning to TRBD1. The CDR3 runs to 14 residues. V dropped 5 bases and J dropped 5; count of bases not matched to a gene: 6. The V gene's germline CDR1 is MDHEN and CDR2 SYDVKM. This chain's CDR3 is CASSNRGKDQPQHF. CDR3 nucleotides: TGTGCCAGCAGTAACAGGGGAAAAGATCAGCCCCAGCATTTT.

This clone was recorded many times. The rearrangement joins TRBV11-3 to TRBJ2-2, with 8 bases matching TRBD1. From germline, CDR1 is SGHNT and CDR2 YENEEA. Trimming took 6 bases from V and 0 from J; bases not matched to a gene: 6. This CDR3 is 16 amino acids long. The CDR3 bases are TGTGCCAGCAGGGATAGGACAGGGACGAACACCGGGGAGCTGTTTTTT. Residues: CASRDRTGTNTGELFF. Full variable domain (missing parts from reference TRBV11-3 and TRBJ2-2): EAGVVQSPRYKIIEKKQPVAFWCNPISGHNTLYWYLQNLGQGPELLIRYENEEAVDDSQLPKDRFSAERLKGVDSTLKIQPAELGDSAVYLCASRDRTGTNTGELFFGEGSRLTVL.

V usage is TRBV20-1 and J usage is TRBJ2-1; tentative D call: TRBD2 (6 bases). V was trimmed by 4 bases and J by 8 bases, leaving 18 bases between them. The CDR3 is 14 residues long. CDR1 and CDR2 (germline): DFQATT, SNEGSKA (reference sequence). The CDR3 bases are TGCAGTGCTACCCCGGGGCTAGCGAACGATGAGCAGTTCTTC. It specifies CSATPGLANDEQFF.

The V gene is TRBV5-1, the J gene TRBJ2-7; TRBD1 is a possible D gene (6 bases). This CDR3 is 14 amino acids long. Trimming pared 4 bases from V and 3 bases from J, leaving 14 bases between. Germline V gene lookup returns CDR1 SGHRS and CDR2 YFSETQ. This chain's CDR3 is CASSVATGNYEQYF. In DNA form, the CDR3 reads TGCGCCAGCAGCGTAGCGACAGGAAACTACGAGCAGTACTTC.

At least ten counts were recorded for this clone. The rearrangement joins TRBV3-1 to TRBJ2-1, with D tentatively TRBD2 (5 bases). The germline gives CDR1 LGHDT, CDR2 YNNKEL (reference sequence). The V and J ends lost 4 bases and 8 bases respectively, with 9 bases between them. The CDR3 has 12 amino acids. The CDR3 is CASSPTGDEQFF. The CDR3 DNA reads as TGTGCCAGCAGCCCCACCGGGGATGAGCAGTTCTTC.

This clone was observed many times. The chain combines TRBV7-2 with TRBJ2-3; a weak D match, TRBD2 (6 bases). With 1 base removed from V and 5 bases from J, the gap between germline ends came to 7 bases. The CDR3 has 13 residues. Per germline, CDR1 SGHTA and CDR2 FQGNSA. The CDR3: CASSLEEGDTQYF. DNA for the CDR3: TGTGCCAGCAGCTTAGAGGAGGGAGATACGCAGTATTTT. Based on the CDR3 plus reference TRBV7-2 and TRBJ2-3, the full variable domain is GAGVSQSPSNKVTEKGKDVELRCDPISGHTALYWYRQSLGQGLEFLIYFQGNSAPDKSGLPSDRFSAERTGGSVSTLTIQRTQQEDSAVYLCASSLEEGDTQYFGPGTRLTVL.

This clone was observed a handful of times. V usage is TRBV27 and J usage is TRBJ1-4; 7 bases align to TRBD1. The J segment lost 8 bases and the V segment lost 1 base, leaving 7 bases of the junction unmatched. CDR1 is MNHEY, CDR2 SMNVEV, per germline (reference sequence). CDR3 length: 15 residues. In DNA form, the CDR3 reads TGTGCCAGCAGTTTATTTGCAGGGGGAGCCGAAAAACTGTTTTTT. It translates to CASSLFAGGAEKLFF.

This clone was found many times. V usage is TRBV20-1 and J usage is TRBJ1-5, with D perhaps TRBD1 (5 bases). Between the trimmed V and J ends, which lost 2 bases and 6 bases, there was a span of 11 bases. The CDR3 loop spans 13 amino acids. Germline CDR1 DFQATT, CDR2 SNEGSKA (reference sequence). CDR3 sequence reads: CSARRGRGQPQHF. The CDR3 DNA sequence: TGCAGTGCTAGACGAGGGAGGGGTCAGCCCCAGCATTTT.

This chain uses TRBV20-1 with TRBJ2-7, with TRBD2 as a possible D gene (6 bases). The V end was cut by 0 bases, the J end by 4 bases, with 13 bases between. This CDR3 contains 14 residues. CDR1 is DFQATT and CDR2 is SNEGSKA in the germline V gene (reference sequence). CDR3 coding DNA: TGCAGTGCTAGAGATCCTATCGGGGGTTACGAGCAGTACTTC. It yields the protein CSARDPIGGYEQYF.

This clone was found a few times. A much larger clone lies a single base off, so this may be a read error. The gene calls are TRBV19 and TRBJ2-2; D may match TRBD1 or TRBD2 (5 bases each). Germline CDR1 reads LNHDA; CDR2 reads SQIVND (reference sequence). The CDR3 is 15 amino acids. V shed 6 bases and J shed 5 bases, with 16 bases lying between them. The CDR3 loop reads CASRRVGLGTGELFF. CDR3 DNA sequence: TGTGCCAGTAGGCGGGTGGGGCTAGGGACCGGGGAGCTGTTTTTT.